The 22 T cell receptor beta chains presented below share a single source sample, sequenced in a study of blood T cell repertoires in COVID-19. Measured with immunoSEQ multiplex PCR; TCRdb has only the in-frame clones, and not every one. This table has about 63,000 clones, more than 85% appearing once. Sequences were obtained from peripheral blood. These receptors were taken from a man over 45 with active COVID-19.

This sequence joins TRBV6-5 and TRBJ1-2; D is undetermined. Per the germline V gene, CDR1 is MNHEY and CDR2 is SVGAGI. V was pared by 3 bases and J by 0 bases, with 5 bases between. CDR3 size: 13 residues. The CDR3 here is CASSYGANYGYTF. CDR3 DNA sequence: TGTGCCAGCAGTTATGGAGCTAACTATGGCTACACCTTC.

The V gene is TRBV14, the J gene TRBJ2-1; 8 bases agree with TRBD2. Germline V lookup: CDR1 SGHDN, CDR2 FVKESK. This CDR3 contains 17 residues. The J segment lost 5 bases and the V segment lost 7 bases, leaving 16 bases of the junction unmatched. The DNA for the CDR3 is TGTGCCAGCACCCCGGACGGGAGGGCAGTAAAGGACAATGAGCAGTTCTTC. It translates to CASTPDGRAVKDNEQFF.

The rearrangement joins TRBV2 to TRBJ2-2; 9 nucleotides agree with TRBD1. Germline lookup yields CDR1 SNHLY and CDR2 FYNNEI. This CDR3 region has 15 residues. V dropped 8 bases and J dropped 4; count of bases not matched to a gene: 8. The DNA of the CDR3 is TGTGCCAGCCACACGGGACAGGGTGCCACCGGGGAGCTGTTTTTT. Its translation: CASHTGQGATGELFF. Looking up the rest from reference TRBV2 and TRBJ2-2 gives the full variable domain: EPEVTQTPSHQVTQMGQEVILRCVPISNHLYFYWYRQILGQKVEFLVSFYNNEISEKSEIFDDQFSVERPDGSNFTLKIRSTKLEDSAMYFCASHTGQGATGELFFGEGSRLTVL.

The V and J genes are TRBV29-1 and TRBJ2-1; D possibly corresponds to TRBD2 (7 bases). CDR3 length equals 14 residues. With 8 bases removed from V and 8 bases from J, the gap between germline ends came to 22 bases. Germline V gene lookup returns CDR1 SQVTM and CDR2 ANQGSEA. The CDR3 here is CSTEGGEVWYEQFF. The CDR3 region has the DNA TGCAGCACTGAGGGGGGGGAGGTTTGGTATGAGCAGTTCTTC.

This clone was seen once. The CDR3, as DNA: TGTGCCAGCACCCCTTGGGAACTAGCGGGAGGTGAGCAGTTCTTC. Residues: CASTPWELAGGEQFF. The rearrangement joins TRBV5-4 to TRBJ2-1; 12 nucleotides agree with TRBD2. This CDR3 is 15 amino acids long. The germline V gene has CDR1 SGHNT and CDR2 YYREEE (reference sequence). With V trimmed by 6 bases and J by 9 bases, 10 bases remained unmatched.

Details on this clone: Germline is not matched at one junction end, which may reflect a read error. The sample contains more than one DNA sequence encoding this CDR3. This sequence joins TRBV19 and TRBJ1-3; TRBD1 is a possible D gene (5 bases). Germline CDR1 is LNHDA and CDR2 is SQIVND (reference sequence). There are 14 residues in the CDR3. The CDR3 DNA is TGTGCCAGTACCCTAGGGGTCTCTGGAAACACTATATATTTT. It yields the protein CASTLGVSGNTIYF.

The chain carries TRBV5-4 and TRBJ2-7; 9 bases are a match to TRBD2. CDR3 size: 14 residues. The J segment lost 4 bases and the V segment lost 4 bases, leaving 6 bases of the junction unmatched. Germline loops: CDR1 SGHNT, CDR2 YYREEE (reference sequence). The CDR3 region has the DNA TGTGCCAGCAGCGCGAAAGCGGGAGGATACGAGCAGTACTTC. Its translation is CASSAKAGGYEQYF.

This sequence joins TRBV7-6 and TRBJ2-1; 8 positions match TRBD1. After removal of 4 bases from V and 7 bases from J, the junction contained 9 bases not matched to a gene. The CDR3 has 15 residues. Germline V lookup: CDR1 SGHVS, CDR2 FNYEAQ. CDR3 in DNA: TGTGCCAGCAGCTGGTACGGACAGGGAGATAATGAGCAGTTCTTC. It is translated as CASSWYGQGDNEQFF.

The rearrangement joins TRBV19 to TRBJ1-1; 9 nucleotides agree with TRBD1. The CDR3 extends over 15 amino acids. Germline V CDR1 and CDR2: LNHDA, SQIVND (reference sequence). Trimming removed 2 bases from V and 2 bases from J; junction bases left unmatched: 3. The CDR3 DNA follows: TGTGCCAGTAGTATAACAGGGGGCAGAAACACTGAAGCTTTCTTT. Its protein is CASSITGGRNTEAFF.

J is TRBJ2-3 and V is TRBV2, with D perhaps matching TRBD1 (5 bases). The germline V gene has CDR1 SNHLY and CDR2 FYNNEI. V was trimmed by 1 base and J by 0 bases, leaving 8 bases between them. The CDR3 contains 15 residues. The CDR3 sequence: CASSEGQISTDTQYF. In nucleotides, the CDR3 is TGTGCCAGCAGTGAAGGACAGATAAGCACAGATACGCAGTATTTT.

The chain joins TRBV6-1 to TRBJ2-2, with a tentative D call TRBD2 (5 bases). The CDR3 is 15 amino acids. Germline lookup yields CDR1 MNHNS and CDR2 SASEGT. Trimming left V 1 base short and J 6 bases short, with 12 bases between. The CDR3 region has the DNA TGTGCCAGCAGTGAAGACGGGCGGAGGTCCGGGGAGCTGTTTTTT. This codes for CASSEDGRRSGELFF.

This chain uses TRBV9 with TRBJ2-3; 9 nucleotides match TRBD1. This CDR3 comprises 16 residues. Trimming removed 2 bases from V and 1 base from J; junction bases left unmatched: 5. Germline CDR1 SGDLS, CDR2 YYNGEE. CDR3 nucleotide sequence: TGTGCCAGCAGCGTTGACAGGGGGGTCGGCACAGATACGCAGTATTTT. Translation gives CASSVDRGVGTDTQYF.

The rearrangement uses TRBV28 and TRBJ1-4; 7 nucleotides agree with TRBD1. This CDR3 region has 13 residues. J was trimmed by 12 bases and V by 7 bases; bases with no gene match: 11. The germline gives CDR1 MDHEN, CDR2 SYDVKM. CDR3 DNA sequence: TGTGCCAGCACTGACAGGGTTAAGCGGGAACTGTTTTTT. Translating it yields CASTDRVKRELFF.

The rearrangement joins TRBV5-1 to TRBJ1-1, with a possible D match to TRBD1 (5 bases). From germline, CDR1 is SGHRS and CDR2 YFSETQ. The CDR3 consists of 13 residues. The V gene lost 4 bases and the J gene lost 2 bases, with 9 bases spanning the gap. The CDR3 region has the DNA TGCGCCAGCAGCGTCGACAGTAACACTGAAGCTTTCTTT. It specifies CASSVDSNTEAFF. Combining the CDR3 with reference TRBV5-1 and TRBJ1-1 gives the whole variable domain KAGVTQTPRYLIKTRGQQVTLSCSPISGHRSVSWYQQTPGQGLQFLFEYFSETQRNKGNFPGRFSGRQFSNSRSEMNVSTLELGDSALYLCASSVDSNTEAFFGQGTRLTVV.

The chain recombines TRBV4-3 with TRBJ2-3; D is unclear. The CDR3 runs to 15 residues. The ends were cut back, 1 base at V and 6 bases at J, with 14 bases in the middle. Germline CDR1 reads LGHNA; CDR2 reads YSLEER. Here the CDR3 DNA reads TGCGCCAGCAGCCAAGTCTTGGATTCTAGGGATACGCAGTATTTT. It is translated as CASSQVLDSRDTQYF.

The chain links TRBV4-1 to TRBJ2-7, with TRBD2 identical over 9 bases. Germline CDR1 MGHRA, CDR2 YSYEKL. V trimming: 0 bases; J trimming: 2 bases; junction bases outside the gene matches: 5. The CDR3 spans 16 residues. The CDR3 loop reads CASSQDDSGGPYEQYF. The CDR3 nucleotides are TGCGCCAGCAGCCAAGATGATAGCGGGGGACCCTACGAGCAGTACTTC.

The V call is TRBV7-2, the J call TRBJ2-1, with D unclear. The ends were cut back, 6 bases at V and 4 bases at J, with 19 bases in the middle. The CDR3 is 16 amino acids. Germline loops: CDR1 SGHTA, CDR2 FQGNSA. CDR3 residues: CASSSAALSEYNEQFF. CDR3 nucleotides: TGTGCCAGCAGTTCCGCCGCCCTCAGCGAATACAATGAGCAGTTCTTC.

The chain recombines TRBV5-1 with TRBJ2-5, with TRBD1 identical over 9 bases. Trimming removed 4 bases from V and 5 bases from J; junction bases left unmatched: 9. This CDR3 comprises 15 residues. Per the germline V gene, CDR1 is SGHRS and CDR2 is YFSETQ. DNA of the CDR3: TGCGCCAGCAGCCCGGCTGACAGGGGGGTCGAGACCCAGTACTTC. It encodes CASSPADRGVETQYF.

This chain uses TRBV6-2 or TRBV6-3 with TRBJ1-2; 9 bases are shared with TRBD1. The CDR3 spans 13 residues. Losses at the gene ends were 6 bases for V and 6 bases for J; bases not matched to a gene: 5. The germline V gene has CDR1 MNHEY and CDR2 SVGEGT. The CDR3 DNA is TGTGCCAGCAGCACTGGGACAGGGAATGGCTACACCTTC. Protein sequence: CASSTGTGNGYTF.

The genes are TRBV11-3 and TRBJ2-3; D ambiguous. The CDR3 is 14 amino acids. Looked up from germline, CDR1 is SGHNT and CDR2 is YENEEA. V lost 4 bases and J lost 1, with 9 bases in between. CDR3 coding DNA: TGTGCCAGCAGCTCCGGAGCTGGCACAGATACGCAGTATTTT. This codes for CASSSGAGTDTQYF.

The rearrangement joins TRBV9 to TRBJ1-4; 9 bases line up with TRBD1. Germline V gives CDR1 SGDLS, CDR2 YYNGEE. V was pared by 4 bases and J by 12 bases, with 7 bases of the junction left unmatched. The CDR3 has 13 residues. CDR3 coding DNA: TGTGCCAGCAGCTCTGGACAGGGGATGGAACTGTTTTTT. It codes for CASSSGQGMELFF.

The rearrangement links TRBV28 to TRBJ1-5; D unresolved. Germline-derived CDR1 and CDR2 are MDHEN and SYDVKM. V was trimmed by 3 bases and J by 6 bases, leaving 9 bases between them. The CDR3 runs 13 residues. This CDR3 is CASSFGGFQPQHF. CDR3 nucleotides: TGTGCCAGCAGTTTTGGAGGGTTTCAGCCCCAGCATTTT.